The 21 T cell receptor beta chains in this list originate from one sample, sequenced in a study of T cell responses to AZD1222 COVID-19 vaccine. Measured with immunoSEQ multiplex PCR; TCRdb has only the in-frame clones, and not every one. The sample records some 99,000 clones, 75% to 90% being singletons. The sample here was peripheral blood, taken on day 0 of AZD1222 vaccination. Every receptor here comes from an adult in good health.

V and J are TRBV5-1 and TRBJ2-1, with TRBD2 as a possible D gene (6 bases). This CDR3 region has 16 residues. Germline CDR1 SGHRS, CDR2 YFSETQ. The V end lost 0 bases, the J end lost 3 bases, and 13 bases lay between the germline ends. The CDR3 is CASSLARGVLYNEQFF. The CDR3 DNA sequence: TGCGCCAGCAGCTTGGCCCGCGGGGTTCTCTACAATGAGCAGTTCTTC.

The CDR3 coding sequence is TGTGCCAGCCAGAAACAGGGGGACTCCTACGAGCAGTACTTC. Its protein is CASQKQGDSYEQYF. The chain has TRBV5-4 and TRBJ2-7; TRBD1 matches at 8 bases. V gave up 7 bases and J gave up 0 bases; unmatched junction bases: 6. Germline loops: CDR1 SGHNT, CDR2 YYREEE (reference sequence). The CDR3 contains 14 residues.

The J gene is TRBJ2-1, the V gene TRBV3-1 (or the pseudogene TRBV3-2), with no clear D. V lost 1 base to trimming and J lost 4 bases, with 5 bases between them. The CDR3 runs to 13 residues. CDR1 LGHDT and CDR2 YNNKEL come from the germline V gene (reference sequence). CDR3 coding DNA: TGTGCCAGCAGCCAAGCGGCGTACAATGAGCAGTTCTTC. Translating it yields CASSQAAYNEQFF.

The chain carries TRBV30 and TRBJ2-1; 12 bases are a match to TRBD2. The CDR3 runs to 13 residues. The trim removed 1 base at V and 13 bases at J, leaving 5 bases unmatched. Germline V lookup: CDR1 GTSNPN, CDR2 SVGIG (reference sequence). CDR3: CAWSAGTSGPQFF. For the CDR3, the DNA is TGTGCCTGGAGTGCAGGGACTAGCGGGCCTCAGTTCTTC.

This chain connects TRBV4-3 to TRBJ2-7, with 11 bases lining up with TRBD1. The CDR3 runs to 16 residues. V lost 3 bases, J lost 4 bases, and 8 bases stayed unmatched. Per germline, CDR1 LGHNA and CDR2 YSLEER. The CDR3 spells CASSQEPGQGVYEQYF. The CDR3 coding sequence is TGCGCCAGCAGCCAGGAACCGGGACAGGGGGTATACGAGCAGTACTTC.

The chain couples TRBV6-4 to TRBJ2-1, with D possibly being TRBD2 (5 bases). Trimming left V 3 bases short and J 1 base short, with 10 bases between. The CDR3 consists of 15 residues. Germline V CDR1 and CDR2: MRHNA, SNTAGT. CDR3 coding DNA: TGTGCCAGCAGTGAAGGACTCCAGTCCTACAATGAGCAGTTCTTC. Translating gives CASSEGLQSYNEQFF.

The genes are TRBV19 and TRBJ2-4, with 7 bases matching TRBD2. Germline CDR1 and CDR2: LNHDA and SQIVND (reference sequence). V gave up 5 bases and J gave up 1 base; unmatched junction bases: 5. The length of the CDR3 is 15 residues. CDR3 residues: CASSPPGGAKNIQYF. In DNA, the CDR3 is TGTGCCAGTAGTCCCCCCGGGGGGGCCAAAAACATTCAGTACTTC.

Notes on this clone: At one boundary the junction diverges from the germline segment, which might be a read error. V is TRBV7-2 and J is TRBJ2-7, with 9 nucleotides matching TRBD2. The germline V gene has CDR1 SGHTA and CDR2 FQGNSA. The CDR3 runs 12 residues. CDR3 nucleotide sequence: TGTGCCAGCAGCTTTGAAGGACTAGCGCCTCACTTC. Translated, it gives CASSFEGLAPHF.

This CDR3 is CASSKGGGSSYNSPLHF. The CDR3 nucleotides are TGTGCCAGCAGCAAAGGAGGAGGAAGCTCCTATAATTCACCCCTCCACTTT. The chain uses TRBV5-5 and TRBJ1-6; D not resolved. V lost 4 bases and J lost 0, with 14 bases in between. Germline CDR1 is SGHKS and CDR2 is YYEKEE (reference sequence). This CDR3 is 17 amino acids long.

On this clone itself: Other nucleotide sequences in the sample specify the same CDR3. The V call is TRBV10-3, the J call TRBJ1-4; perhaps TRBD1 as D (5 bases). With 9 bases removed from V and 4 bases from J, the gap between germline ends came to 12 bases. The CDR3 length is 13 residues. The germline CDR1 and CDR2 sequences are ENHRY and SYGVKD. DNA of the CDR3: TGTGCCATAAGACAGTCCCTTAATGAAAAACTGTTTTTT. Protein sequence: CAIRQSLNEKLFF.

The CDR3 is CASSQGEGWSYGYTF. The DNA for the CDR3 is TGTGCCAGCAGCCAGGGGGAGGGGTGGTCCTATGGCTACACCTTC. V and J are TRBV4-2 and TRBJ1-2, with D perhaps TRBD1 (5 bases). The V end was cut by 3 bases, the J end by 4 bases, with 15 bases between. Per the germline V gene, CDR1 is LGHNA and CDR2 is YNFKEQ. This CDR3 is built from 15 residues.

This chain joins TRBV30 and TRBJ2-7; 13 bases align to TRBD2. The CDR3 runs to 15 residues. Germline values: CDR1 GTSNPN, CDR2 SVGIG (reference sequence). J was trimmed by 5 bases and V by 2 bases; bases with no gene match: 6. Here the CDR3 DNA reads TGTGCCTGGAGTCACGGACTAGCGGGAGCTAACGAGCAGTACTTC. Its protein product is CAWSHGLAGANEQYF.

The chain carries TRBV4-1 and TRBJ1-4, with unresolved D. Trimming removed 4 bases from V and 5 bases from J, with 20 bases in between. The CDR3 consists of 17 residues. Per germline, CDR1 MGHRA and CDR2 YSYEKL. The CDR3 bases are TGCGCCAGCAGCCCCCTCGTGGGTTTTGTCATCAATGAAAAACTGTTTTTT. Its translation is CASSPLVGFVINEKLFF.

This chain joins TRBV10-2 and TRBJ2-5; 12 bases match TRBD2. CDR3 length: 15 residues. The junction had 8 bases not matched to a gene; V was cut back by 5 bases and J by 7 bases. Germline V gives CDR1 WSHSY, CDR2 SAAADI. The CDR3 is CASSPGLAGQGTQYF. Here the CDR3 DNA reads TGCGCCAGCAGTCCGGGACTAGCGGGCCAGGGGACCCAGTACTTC.

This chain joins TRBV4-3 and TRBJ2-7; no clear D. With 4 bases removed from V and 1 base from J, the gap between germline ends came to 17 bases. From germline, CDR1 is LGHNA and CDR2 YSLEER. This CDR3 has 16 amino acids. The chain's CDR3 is CASSLAFGARSYEQYF. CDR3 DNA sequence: TGCGCCAGCAGCCTGGCCTTTGGAGCGAGATCCTACGAGCAGTACTTC.

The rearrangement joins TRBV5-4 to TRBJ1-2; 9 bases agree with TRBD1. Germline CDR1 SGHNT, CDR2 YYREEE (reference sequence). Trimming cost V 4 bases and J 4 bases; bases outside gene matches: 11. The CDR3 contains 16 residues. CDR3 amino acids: CASSHERQGGGYGYTF. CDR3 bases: TGTGCCAGCAGCCATGAACGACAGGGGGGAGGCTATGGCTACACCTTC.

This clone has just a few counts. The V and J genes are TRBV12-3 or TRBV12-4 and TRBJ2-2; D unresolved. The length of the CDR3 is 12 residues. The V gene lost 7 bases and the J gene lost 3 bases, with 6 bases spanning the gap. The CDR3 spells CASKLDTGELFF. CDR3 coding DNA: TGTGCCAGCAAGCTGGACACCGGGGAGCTGTTTTTT.

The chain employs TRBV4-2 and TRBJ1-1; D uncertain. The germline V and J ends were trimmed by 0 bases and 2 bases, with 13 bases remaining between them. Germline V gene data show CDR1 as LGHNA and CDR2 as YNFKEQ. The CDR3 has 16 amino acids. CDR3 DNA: TGTGCCAGCAGCCAAGATCAAGTAGCATCCAACACTGAAGCTTTCTTT. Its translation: CASSQDQVASNTEAFF.

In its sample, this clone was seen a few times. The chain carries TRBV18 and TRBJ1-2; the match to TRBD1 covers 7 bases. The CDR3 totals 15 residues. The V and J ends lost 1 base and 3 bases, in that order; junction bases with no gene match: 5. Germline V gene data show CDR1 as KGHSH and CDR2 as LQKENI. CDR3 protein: CASSPQRQGYYGYTF. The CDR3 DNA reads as TGTGCCAGCTCACCACAACGACAGGGATACTATGGCTACACCTTC.

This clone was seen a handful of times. CDR3 residues: CASSSPGGGPYEQYF. For the CDR3, the DNA is TGTGCCAGCAGTTCCCCCGGCGGGGGTCCCTACGAGCAGTACTTC. V is TRBV28 and J is TRBJ2-7, with 7 bases identical to TRBD2. The J segment lost 2 bases and the V segment lost 4 bases, leaving 8 bases of the junction unmatched. The CDR3 has 15 amino acids. Germline lookup yields CDR1 MDHEN and CDR2 SYDVKM.

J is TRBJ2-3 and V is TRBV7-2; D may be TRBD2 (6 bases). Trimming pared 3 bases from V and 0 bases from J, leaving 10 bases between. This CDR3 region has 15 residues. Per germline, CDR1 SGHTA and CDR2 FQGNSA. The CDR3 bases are TGTGCCAGCAGCTTCGTCGGGAGCAGCACAGATACGCAGTATTTT. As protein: CASSFVGSSTDTQYF.